Shown below are 20 T cell receptor beta chains from a single sample sequenced in a study of identical twins. From the 5' RACE reads, TCRdb called clonotypes with MiXCR, one entry per CDR3 protein. The profile shows approximately 680,000 distinct CDR3 sequences, under 8.5% of them singletons. This sample was also put to use in a study of yellow fever vaccine responses in identical twins.

The sample comprised PBMCs. Every receptor here comes from a woman under 30 in good health.

The chain carries TRBV6-1 and TRBJ1-1; D is uncertain. This CDR3 has 14 amino acids. V lost 3 bases and J 6 bases, leaving 14 bases between the germline ends. Germline CDR1 is MNHNS and CDR2 is SASEGT. The CDR3: CASSDSTSPPEAFF. The CDR3 nucleotides read TGTGCCAGCAGTGACAGCACATCGCCCCCTGAAGCTTTCTTT.

This clonotype was observed a few times. The chain combines TRBV3-1 with TRBJ1-1; maybe TRBD1 (5 bases). Germline values: CDR1 LGHDT, CDR2 YNNKEL (reference sequence). V was clipped by 0 bases and J by 0 bases, with 11 bases between them. The CDR3 is 16 residues long. CDR3 DNA sequence: TGTGCCAGCAGCCAAGAAGGGGCCATTTTGAACACTGAAGCTTTCTTT. Its protein is CASSQEGAILNTEAFF.

The chain combines TRBV20-1 with TRBJ2-2; possible D gene TRBD1, 5 bases. The CDR3 runs 14 residues. The germline CDR1 and CDR2 sequences are DFQATT and SNEGSKA (reference sequence). V dropped 3 bases and J dropped 6 bases, with 14 bases sitting between them. CDR3 sequence reads: CSASQGNRAGELFF. In nucleotides, the CDR3 is TGCAGTGCTAGCCAGGGTAATAGGGCCGGGGAGCTGTTTTTT.

This clonotype occurred a few times. This chain connects TRBV12-3 or TRBV12-4 to TRBJ2-3; 8 bases line up with TRBD2. The CDR3 extends over 15 amino acids. The V gene end was trimmed by 10 bases and the J gene end by 6 bases; junction bases not matched to a gene: 15. The CDR3 reads CATGPYAGGSDTQYF. CDR3 nucleotide sequence: TGTGCCACGGGCCCATATGCGGGAGGATCTGATACGCAGTATTTT.

The rearrangement uses TRBV19 and TRBJ2-6; D might be TRBD1 (6 bases). Trimming removed 8 bases from V and 2 bases from J, with 16 bases in between. CDR3 length: 16 amino acids. Germline CDR1 LNHDA, CDR2 SQIVND (reference sequence). The CDR3 reads CASVPGAGAGANVLTF. The CDR3 nucleotides are TGTGCCAGTGTCCCAGGGGCAGGGGCTGGGGCCAACGTCCTGACTTTC.

The table lists this clonotype with a count of one. This chain connects TRBV12-3 or TRBV12-4 to TRBJ2-7; tentatively, D is TRBD2 (8 bases). With 4 bases removed from V and 7 bases from J, the gap between germline ends came to 23 bases. This CDR3 spans 16 amino acids. The CDR3 bases are TGTGCCAGCAGTTCCACCCGGGAGGGGGCATCGTGGGAGCAGTACTTC. Its protein is CASSSTREGASWEQYF.

A few counts support this clonotype. The chain uses TRBV24-1 and TRBJ1-2; 7 bases match TRBD1. V was pared by 4 bases and J by 8 bases, with 6 bases of the junction left unmatched. The germline V gene has CDR1 KGHDR and CDR2 SFDVKD. CDR3 size: 13 residues. CDR3 amino acids: CATSEKGGLGYTF. As DNA, the CDR3 is TGTGCCACCAGTGAAAAAGGGGGCTTGGGCTACACCTTC.

This clonotype was seen ten or more times. V and J are TRBV27 and TRBJ2-5; D not resolved. Between the trimmed V and J ends, which lost 6 bases and 0 bases, there was a span of 11 bases. The CDR3 is 14 amino acids. Germline CDR1 is MNHEY and CDR2 is SMNVEV (reference sequence). In DNA, the CDR3 is TGTGCCAGCAGCTATGCAGGCCACCAAGAGACCCAGTACTTC. Encoded protein: CASSYAGHQETQYF.

This clonotype has ten or more counts. The V gene is TRBV11-2, the J gene TRBJ1-5; D gene uncertain. Deletions cut 1 base from V and 0 bases from J, with 7 bases between. This CDR3 has 15 amino acids. Per the germline V gene, CDR1 is SGHAT and CDR2 is FQNNGV. The CDR3 spells CASSLAPYSNQPQHF. As DNA, the CDR3 is TGTGCCAGCAGCTTAGCCCCGTATAGCAATCAGCCCCAGCATTTT.

The J gene is TRBJ2-7, the V gene TRBV6-5; D is uncertain. With 1 base removed from V and 0 bases from J, the gap between germline ends came to 7 bases. The CDR3 extends over 14 amino acids. CDR1 MNHEY and CDR2 SVGAGI come from the germline V gene. The CDR3 DNA reads as TGTGCCAGCAGTTACTTTGAGGACTCCTACGAGCAGTACTTC. It specifies CASSYFEDSYEQYF.

This clonotype was seen only a few times. The chain employs TRBV7-8 and TRBJ2-7, with 13 bases aligning to TRBD2. Germline V gene sequence: CDR1 SGHVS, CDR2 FQNEAQ. The junction had 5 bases not matched to a gene; V was cut back by 7 bases and J by 2 bases. The CDR3 sequence is 15 residues long. The CDR3 region is CASTPGTSGAYEQYF. CDR3 sequence (DNA): TGTGCCAGCACCCCGGGGACTAGCGGGGCCTACGAGCAGTACTTC.

This clonotype was picked up a small number of times. The chain combines TRBV20-1 with TRBJ2-5; a possible D gene is TRBD2 (6 bases). Between the trimmed V and J ends, which lost 6 bases and 2 bases, there was a span of 13 bases. The CDR3 has 13 residues. Germline V gene data show CDR1 as DFQATT and CDR2 as SNEGSKA (reference sequence). The CDR3 is CSANRDLQETQYF. For the CDR3, the DNA is TGCAGTGCCAACCGGGACTTACAAGAGACCCAGTACTTC.

The chain carries TRBV29-1 and TRBJ1-2; D ambiguous. The CDR3 runs to 14 residues. The V gene lost 2 bases and the J gene lost 4 bases, with 14 bases spanning the gap. CDR1 is SQVTM and CDR2 is ANQGSEA in the germline V gene. The CDR3 protein is CSVERNRATYGYTF. CDR3 nucleotides: TGCAGCGTTGAAAGGAACCGCGCGACCTATGGCTACACCTTC.

This clonotype was counted ten times or more. The chain joins TRBV5-1 to TRBJ1-1; 10 bases align to TRBD1. This CDR3 contains 18 residues. From germline, CDR1 is SGHRS and CDR2 YFSETQ. Trimming cost V 5 bases and J 0 bases; bases outside gene matches: 13. The CDR3 here is CASSINRQGATMNTEAFF. In DNA, the CDR3 is TGCGCCAGCAGTATAAACCGACAGGGGGCTACAATGAACACTGAAGCTTTCTTT.

This clonotype was seen many times. The gene calls are TRBV7-2 and TRBJ2-3; weak D call: TRBD1 (5 bases). Trimming removed 8 bases from V and 0 bases from J, with 21 bases in between. Germline assignment: CDR1 SGHTA and CDR2 FQGNSA. The CDR3 length is 17 residues. CDR3 bases: TGTGCCAGCGCCGGGCCTTTTGGGGCCTCTAGCACAGATACGCAGTATTTT. It specifies CASAGPFGASSTDTQYF.

This clonotype was detected many times. The chain carries TRBV7-2 and TRBJ1-6, with 7 nucleotides matching TRBD1. Per germline, CDR1 SGHTA and CDR2 FQGNSA. This CDR3 has 16 residues. Losses at the gene ends were 5 bases for V and 5 bases for J; bases not matched to a gene: 9. Written as DNA, the CDR3 is TGTGCCAGCAGCCTATCGACAGGGCTTAATAATTCACCCCTCCACTTT. It codes for CASSLSTGLNNSPLHF.

This chain links TRBV12-3 or TRBV12-4 with TRBJ2-5, with D perhaps matching TRBD1 (7 bases). V was shortened by 6 bases and J by 5 bases, with 13 bases between the two germline ends. This CDR3 is 13 amino acids long. CDR3 in amino acids: CASRPQGRETQYF. The CDR3 DNA is TGTGCCAGCAGGCCACAGGGGAGGGAGACCCAGTACTTC.

This clonotype has more than one count but fewer than ten. This chain uses TRBV5-1 with TRBJ2-5; D remains unclear. This CDR3 contains 14 residues. The germline V gene encodes CDR1 SGHRS and CDR2 YFSETQ. V was cut by 7 bases and J by 3 bases, with 16 bases left in between. The CDR3 spells CASHLTGWEETQYF. CDR3 sequence (DNA): TGCGCCAGCCATCTTACGGGTTGGGAAGAGACCCAGTACTTC. Looking up the rest from reference TRBV5-1 and TRBJ2-5 gives the full variable domain: KAGVTQTPRYLIKTRGQQVTLSCSPISGHRSVSWYQQTPGQGLQFLFEYFSETQRNKGNFPGRFSGRQFSNSRSEMNVSTLELGDSALYLCASHLTGWEETQYFGPGTRLLVL.

This clonotype came up many times. This sequence joins TRBV7-7 and TRBJ2-3, with 9 bases matching TRBD1. The ends lost 5 bases at V and 2 bases at J; junction bases unmatched: 5. CDR1 and CDR2 from the germline V gene are SSHAT and FNYEAQ (reference sequence). CDR3 length equals 15 residues. CDR3 nucleotides: TGTGCCAGCAGCCGCGGGACAGGGATCACAGATACGCAGTATTTT. The encoded protein is CASSRGTGITDTQYF.

This clonotype was detected many times. This rearrangement joins TRBV27 to TRBJ1-4, with D hard to call. Trimming removed 8 bases from V and 3 bases from J, with 13 bases in between. Germline CDR1 is MNHEY and CDR2 is SMNVEV (reference sequence). The CDR3 is 14 amino acids. The CDR3: CASGKVWSNEKLFF. The CDR3 region has the DNA TGTGCCAGCGGGAAGGTGTGGTCTAATGAAAAACTGTTTTTT.